Below are 25 T cell receptor beta chains sequenced from a single sample in a study of T cell responses to AZD1222 COVID-19 vaccine. Clones were read by immunoSEQ multiplex PCR, and TCRdb kept only the in-frame ones, dropping some. The table lists tens of thousands of clones, roughly 80% of them singletons. This sample comprised peripheral blood, obtained on day 0 of AZD1222 vaccination. These receptor sequences come from an adult in good health.

This clone was counted once. The V and J genes are TRBV7-9 and TRBJ1-4; 9 positions match TRBD1. This CDR3 is 16 amino acids long. Germline CDR1 reads SEHNR; CDR2 reads FQNEAQ (reference sequence). After removal of 2 bases from V and 5 bases from J, the junction contained 6 bases not matched to a gene. The CDR3 loop reads CASSLRTGERNEKLFF. Written as DNA, the CDR3 is TGTGCCAGCAGCTTACGGACAGGGGAGAGGAATGAAAAACTGTTTTTT.

The chain joins TRBV19 to TRBJ2-3, with 10 bases that match TRBD1. This CDR3 contains 15 residues. V shed 3 bases and J 5 bases; nucleotides not matched to a gene: 5. The germline gives CDR1 LNHDA, CDR2 SQIVND (reference sequence). The CDR3 reads CASSMGQGMVDTQYF. The CDR3 region has the DNA TGTGCCAGTAGTATGGGACAGGGGATGGTAGATACGCAGTATTTT. The whole variable domain, filled in from reference TRBV19 and TRBJ2-3, reads DGGITQSPKYLFRKEGQNVTLSCEQNLNHDAMYWYRQDPGQGLRLIYYSQIVNDFQKGDIAEGYSVSREKKESFPLTVTSAQKNPTAFYLCASSMGQGMVDTQYFGPGTRLTVL.

This clone has just a few counts. This chain links TRBV18 with TRBJ2-5, with TRBD1 as a possible D gene (6 bases). The germline V and J ends were trimmed by 8 bases and 2 bases, with 12 bases remaining between them. Germline CDR1 and CDR2: KGHSH and LQKENI. CDR3 length equals 13 residues. CDR3 in amino acids: CASAGTFQETQYF. The CDR3 DNA reads as TGTGCCAGCGCAGGGACATTTCAAGAGACCCAGTACTTC.

The V call is TRBV6-1, the J call TRBJ2-7; possible D gene TRBD2, 6 bases. CDR1 is MNHNS and CDR2 is SASEGT in the germline V gene. This CDR3 has 15 amino acids. The V and J ends lost 5 bases and 2 bases respectively, with 16 bases between them. This CDR3 is CASSLGGSAAYEQYF. CDR3 nucleotide sequence: TGTGCCAGCAGTCTCGGGGGTAGCGCGGCCTACGAGCAGTACTTC.

CDR3 bases: TGTGCCAGCAGAACTCAGGCTGGGGGACAGCCCCAGCATTTT. The encoded protein is CASRTQAGGQPQHF. The chain joins TRBV6-5 to TRBJ1-5; perhaps TRBD1 as D (5 bases). V shed 6 bases and J shed 7 bases, with 16 bases lying between them. The CDR3 loop spans 14 amino acids. Germline V lookup: CDR1 MNHEY, CDR2 SVGAGI.

The chain uses TRBV5-1 and TRBJ2-1; D possibly corresponds to TRBD2 (5 bases). CDR3 length equals 15 residues. Germline V gene sequence: CDR1 SGHRS, CDR2 YFSETQ. V gave up 1 base and J gave up 7 bases, with 15 bases separating them. CDR3: CASSLSPGSTNEQFF. CDR3 DNA: TGCGCCAGCAGCTTGTCCCCGGGGTCTACAAATGAGCAGTTCTTC.

Only a few counts were recorded for this clone. This sequence joins TRBV10-3 and TRBJ1-2, with unresolved D. CDR1 and CDR2 from the germline V gene are ENHRY and SYGVKD. The CDR3 extends over 13 amino acids. V lost 0 bases, J lost 3 bases, and 5 bases lay in between. The DNA for the CDR3 is TGTGCCATCAGTGAGTCGAGGGACTATGGCTACACCTTC. Translating gives CAISESRDYGYTF.

The gene calls are TRBV27 and TRBJ2-7; 11 bases fit TRBD2. The trim removed 2 bases at V and 2 bases at J, leaving 5 bases unmatched. Germline-derived CDR1 and CDR2 are MNHEY and SMNVEV (reference sequence). The CDR3 has 16 residues. The CDR3 spells CASSLLSSGGPYEQYF. The CDR3 coding sequence is TGTGCCAGCAGTTTACTATCTAGCGGGGGGCCCTACGAGCAGTACTTC.

CDR3 nucleotides: TGTGCCTGGAAAGTCCCGGGACTAGGCAAGACCCAGTACTTC. Translating gives CAWKVPGLGKTQYF. This chain connects TRBV30 to TRBJ2-5; 8 bases agree with TRBD2. Looked up from germline, CDR1 is GTSNPN and CDR2 is SVGIG (reference sequence). The CDR3 covers 14 residues. J was trimmed by 6 bases and V by 4 bases; bases with no gene match: 10. Supplemented by reference TRBV30 and TRBJ2-5, the full variable domain reads SQTIHQWPATLVQPVGSPLSLECTVEGTSNPNLYWYRQAAGRGLQLLFYSVGIGQISSEVPQNLSASRPQDRQFILSSKKLLLSDSGFYLCAWKVPGLGKTQYFGPGTRLLVL.

The chain has TRBV3-1 (or the pseudogene TRBV3-2) and TRBJ1-5; a weak D match, TRBD1 (5 bases). Per the germline V gene, CDR1 is LGHDT and CDR2 is YNNKEL (reference sequence). V dropped 2 bases and J dropped 0 bases, with 8 bases sitting between them. CDR3 length: 15 residues. The CDR3 is CASSQQGYSNQPQHF. CDR3 nucleotides: TGTGCCAGCAGCCAACAGGGTTATAGCAATCAGCCCCAGCATTTT.

This chain uses TRBV5-8 with TRBJ1-2; a possible D gene is TRBD1 (5 bases). Germline V gives CDR1 SGHTS, CDR2 YDEGEE. This CDR3 is 13 amino acids long. Trimming stripped 4 bases from V and 4 bases from J, with 11 bases between. CDR3 DNA: TGTGCCAGCAGCCAGGACACCCTCTATGGCTACACCTTC. Its translation: CASSQDTLYGYTF.

The gene calls are TRBV3-1 (or the pseudogene TRBV3-2) and TRBJ2-2, with D possibly matching TRBD1 (6 bases). Per the germline V gene, CDR1 is LGHDT and CDR2 is YNNKEL (reference sequence). The CDR3 runs to 14 residues. Trimming removed 4 bases from V and 4 bases from J, with 10 bases in between. CDR3 DNA sequence: TGTGCCAGCAGCCCAACAGGGAGCACCGGGGAGCTGTTTTTT. Its translation is CASSPTGSTGELFF.

Only one count was recorded for this clone. The CDR3 DNA sequence: TGTGCCAGCACCCCAACGACAGGGGAAAACTATGGCTACACCTTC. Its translation is CASTPTTGENYGYTF. V and J are TRBV27 and TRBJ1-2; 8 positions agree with TRBD1. After removal of 7 bases from V and 2 bases from J, the junction contained 9 bases not matched to a gene. Germline CDR1 MNHEY, CDR2 SMNVEV (reference sequence). The CDR3 sequence is 15 residues long.

V is TRBV9 and J is TRBJ2-5; 9 nucleotides line up with TRBD2. CDR1 SGDLS and CDR2 YYNGEE come from the germline V gene. The CDR3 has 15 amino acids. V dropped 4 bases and J dropped 2; count of bases not matched to a gene: 6. DNA of the CDR3: TGTGCCAGCAGCCGCTTACTAGCGGGTCAAGAGACCCAGTACTTC. Translation: CASSRLLAGQETQYF. Using reference TRBV9 and TRBJ2-5 for the parts outside the CDR3, the full variable domain is DSGVTQTPKHLITATGQRVTLRCSPRSGDLSVYWYQQSLDQGLQFLIQYYNGEERAKGNILERFSAQQFPDLHSELNLSSLELGDSALYFCASSRLLAGQETQYFGPGTRLLVL.

The chain uses TRBV18 and TRBJ2-7; 11 bases are shared with TRBD2. The CDR3 sequence is 14 residues long. J lost 5 bases, V lost 6 bases, and 6 bases had no gene match. Germline V lookup: CDR1 KGHSH, CDR2 LQKENI. The CDR3 region has the DNA TGTGCCAGCTCCCGAACACTAGCGGGAGACGAGCAGTACTTC. Translated: CASSRTLAGDEQYF.

The DNA for the CDR3 is TGTGCCAGCAGCTCCCCTCAGACGTGGTATAACTATGAAGCTTTCTTT. Residues: CASSSPQTWYNYEAFF. The chain joins TRBV5-8 to TRBJ1-1; no firm D call. Germline CDR1 SGHTS, CDR2 YDEGEE. V shed 3 bases and J shed 7 bases, with 22 bases lying between them. This CDR3 region has 16 residues.

The chain recombines TRBV7-2 with TRBJ1-3; 7 positions match TRBD1. This CDR3 is 14 amino acids long. The germline V gene has CDR1 SGHTA and CDR2 FQGNSA. Unmatched junction bases numbered 5, after V lost 5 bases and J lost 4 bases. As DNA, the CDR3 is TGTGCCAGCAGCCCAGGGGGAGCCGGAAACACCATATATTTT. It codes for CASSPGGAGNTIYF.

This chain joins TRBV7-7 and TRBJ2-5; tentatively, D is TRBD1 (6 bases). CDR1 is SSHAT, CDR2 FNYEAQ, per germline (reference sequence). With 5 bases removed from V and 5 bases from J, the gap between germline ends came to 9 bases. This CDR3 is built from 12 residues. The CDR3 region is CASSPRGETQYF. CDR3 bases: TGTGCCAGCAGCCCTAGGGGGGAGACCCAGTACTTC.

The chain uses TRBV18 and TRBJ2-5, with 11 bases aligning to TRBD1. The germline gives CDR1 KGHSH, CDR2 LQKENI. The length of the CDR3 is 17 residues. The V gene end was trimmed by 4 bases and the J gene end by 3 bases; junction bases not matched to a gene: 10. The DNA for the CDR3 is TGTGCCAGCTCACGCCTTACCGGGACAGGGGGTGAAGAGACCCAGTACTTC. This translates into CASSRLTGTGGEETQYF.

In this sample, this clone turned up many times. The chain combines TRBV6-2 or TRBV6-3 with TRBJ2-7; D is ambiguous. CDR3 length equals 14 residues. The ends were cut back, 4 bases at V and 3 bases at J, with 13 bases in the middle. The germline V gene encodes CDR1 MNHEY and CDR2 SVGEGT. Written as DNA, the CDR3 is TGTGCCAGCAGTTTATCGGTATGGGGCTACGAGCAGTACTTC. Translated: CASSLSVWGYEQYF.

The chain joins TRBV3-1 (or the pseudogene TRBV3-2) to TRBJ2-2; D not certain. Trimming removed 0 bases from V and 4 bases from J, with 3 bases in between. Germline-derived CDR1 and CDR2 are LGHDT and YNNKEL (reference sequence). The CDR3 length is 13 residues. CDR3 sequence reads: CASSQEVTGELFF. The CDR3 nucleotides are TGTGCCAGCAGCCAAGAGGTCACCGGGGAGCTGTTTTTT.

The chain uses TRBV18 and TRBJ1-6; D call uncertain. The V and J ends lost 4 bases and 5 bases respectively, with 9 bases between them. Germline CDR1 reads KGHSH; CDR2 reads LQKENI. CDR3 length equals 14 residues. As DNA, the CDR3 is TGTGCCAGCTCACTCGGGATCGATAATTCACCCCTCCACTTT. It translates to CASSLGIDNSPLHF.

This clone was recorded only once. V usage is TRBV6-5 and J usage is TRBJ2-7; 7 nucleotides match TRBD1. V trimming: 6 bases; J trimming: 0 bases; junction bases outside the gene matches: 8. The CDR3 is 15 residues long. CDR1 MNHEY and CDR2 SVGAGI come from the germline V gene. For the CDR3, the DNA is TGTGCCAGCAGCTACGGGACAGCGAGCTCCTACGAGCAGTACTTC. As protein: CASSYGTASSYEQYF.

The chain uses TRBV18 and TRBJ1-1, with 9 bases lining up with TRBD1. Trimming removed 3 bases from V and 1 base from J; junction bases left unmatched: 3. Germline-derived CDR1 and CDR2 are KGHSH and LQKENI. CDR3 length equals 15 residues. The CDR3 coding sequence is TGTGCCAGCTCACCCGGGACAGGGCCGAACACTGAAGCTTTCTTT. Translation gives CASSPGTGPNTEAFF.

The rearrangement uses TRBV11-2 and TRBJ2-7; no clear D gene. The CDR3 length is 13 residues. CDR1 is SGHAT and CDR2 is FQNNGV in the germline V gene. Trimming pared 3 bases from V and 5 bases from J, leaving 11 bases between. The CDR3 region has the DNA TGTGCCAGCAGCTTGACATCCTGGGACGAGCAGTACTTC. It translates to CASSLTSWDEQYF.